The 10 T cell receptor beta chains below all came from one sample that was sequenced in a study of cytomegalovirus exposure and HLA in healthy donors. Repertoires were generated with immunoSEQ multiplex PCR, while TCRdb's copy carries only in-frame clones and drops some. The top ten hold about 0.91% of the sample, which has a few hundred thousand clones, about nine tenths seen once. Sequenced sample: PBMCs. The receptors were gathered from a woman aged 18-29 years in good health and CMV-seronegative.

This chain joins TRBV5-6 and TRBJ2-2, with TRBD1 identical over 8 bases. The V and J ends lost 2 bases and 5 bases, in that order; junction bases with no gene match: 8. Germline lookup yields CDR1 SGHDT and CDR2 YYEEEE. The CDR3 consists of 16 residues. CDR3: CASSFWNRGTTGELFF. The DNA of the CDR3 is TGTGCCAGCAGCTTTTGGAACAGGGGGACTACCGGGGAGCTGTTTTTT.

This chain uses TRBV28 with TRBJ2-7; tentatively, D is TRBD2 (7 bases). Germline CDR1 MDHEN, CDR2 SYDVKM. V dropped 7 bases and J dropped 0 bases, with 16 bases sitting between them. The CDR3 sequence is 15 residues long. The DNA for the CDR3 is TGTGCCAGCACCACGGGGGGAGGGGGCTCCTACGAGCAGTACTTC. Amino acids: CASTTGGGGSYEQYF.

This rearrangement joins TRBV6-5 to TRBJ2-5; D is ambiguous. Germline V gene lookup returns CDR1 MNHEY and CDR2 SVGAGI. V was clipped by 8 bases and J by 2 bases, with 6 bases between them. The CDR3 totals 11 residues. The CDR3 region is CASGTQETQYF. The CDR3 DNA follows: TGTGCCAGCGGCACACAAGAGACCCAGTACTTC.

The rearrangement links TRBV5-8 to TRBJ2-3; D not resolved. CDR3 length: 14 amino acids. V was clipped by 6 bases and J by 6 bases, with 17 bases between them. From germline, CDR1 is SGHTS and CDR2 YDEGEE. The CDR3 region has the DNA TGTGCCAGCATCCGACTTTATAGCAAGGATACGCAGTATTTT. This gives the protein CASIRLYSKDTQYF.

The chain carries TRBV4-3 and TRBJ2-3; 8 bases map to TRBD2. The germline V gene has CDR1 LGHNA and CDR2 YSLEER. The CDR3 contains 17 residues. J lost 4 bases, V lost 0 bases, and 9 bases had no gene match. The CDR3 sequence: CASSQEGEREIADTQYF. Written as DNA, the CDR3 is TGCGCCAGCAGCCAAGAGGGCGAGCGGGAGATTGCAGATACGCAGTATTTT.

The CDR3 loop reads CASGRDLGYNEQFF. CDR3 sequence (DNA): TGTGCCTCGGGGCGGGATTTAGGGTACAATGAGCAGTTCTTC. The rearrangement joins TRBV10-3 to TRBJ2-1; D might be TRBD2 (6 bases). With 11 bases removed from V and 4 bases from J, the gap between germline ends came to 18 bases. From germline, CDR1 is ENHRY and CDR2 SYGVKD. This CDR3 is 14 amino acids long.

This chain's CDR3 is CASSLTAGGPNEQYF. CDR3 DNA: TGTGCCAGCAGTTTAACAGCGGGAGGGCCCAACGAGCAGTACTTC. This rearrangement joins TRBV27 to TRBJ2-7; 10 nucleotides agree with TRBD2. V shed 2 bases, J shed 5 bases, and the junction held 6 bases outside the gene matches. CDR1 is MNHEY and CDR2 is SMNVEV in the germline V gene (reference sequence). This CDR3 region has 15 residues.

V is TRBV2 and J is TRBJ2-1, with 9 positions matching TRBD2. In germline, CDR1 is SNHLY, CDR2 FYNNEI. This CDR3 is 14 amino acids long. The V and J ends lost 6 bases and 5 bases, in that order; junction bases with no gene match: 5. CDR3 DNA sequence: TGTGCCAGCAGCCGAGGGACTAGCAACAATGAGCAGTTCTTC. This codes for CASSRGTSNNEQFF.

The rearrangement links TRBV9 to TRBJ2-1, with 9 bases fitting TRBD2. CDR3 size: 14 residues. Germline loops: CDR1 SGDLS, CDR2 YYNGEE. V lost 7 bases and J lost 8; bases outside the gene matches: 10. CDR3 coding DNA: TGTGCCAGCGGGCGGGAGGGCCTGATCGATGAGCAGTTCTTC. As protein: CASGREGLIDEQFF.

The J gene is TRBJ2-2, the V gene TRBV5-1, with 7 bases lining up with TRBD1. Trimming at V came to 0 bases and at J to 1 base, leaving 3 bases not matched to a gene. The CDR3 length is 16 residues. Germline loops: CDR1 SGHRS, CDR2 YFSETQ. CDR3 region: CASSLEQGVNTGELFF. The DNA of the CDR3 is TGCGCCAGCAGCTTGGAGCAGGGGGTGAACACCGGGGAGCTGTTTTTT. The variable domain in full, with the rest retrieved from reference TRBV5-1 and TRBJ2-2, is KAGVTQTPRYLIKTRGQQVTLSCSPISGHRSVSWYQQTPGQGLQFLFEYFSETQRNKGNFPGRFSGRQFSNSRSEMNVSTLELGDSALYLCASSLEQGVNTGELFFGEGSRLTVL.